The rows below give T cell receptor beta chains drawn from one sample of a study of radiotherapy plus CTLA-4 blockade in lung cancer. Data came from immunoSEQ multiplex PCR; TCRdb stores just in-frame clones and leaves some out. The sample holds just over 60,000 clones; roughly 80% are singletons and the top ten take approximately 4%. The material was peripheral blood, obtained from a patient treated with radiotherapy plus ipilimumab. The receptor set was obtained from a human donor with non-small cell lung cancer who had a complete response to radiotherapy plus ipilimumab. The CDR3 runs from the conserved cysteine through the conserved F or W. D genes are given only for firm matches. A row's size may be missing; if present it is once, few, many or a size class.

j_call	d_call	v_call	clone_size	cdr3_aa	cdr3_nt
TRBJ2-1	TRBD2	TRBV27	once	CASTRLAGGSYNEQFF	TGTGCCAGCACAAGACTAGCGGGAGGGTCCTACAATGAGCAGTTCTTC
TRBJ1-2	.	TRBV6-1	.	CASSATGGYYGYTF	TGTGCCAGCAGTGCGACCGGGGGGTACTATGGCTACACCTTC
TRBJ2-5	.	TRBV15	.	CATSREGSRKVETQYF	TGTGCCACCAGCAGAGAGGGTAGTAGGAAGGTTGAGACCCAGTACTTC
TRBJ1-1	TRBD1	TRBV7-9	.	CASSTRQGGYPEAFF	TGTGCCAGCAGCACAAGACAGGGAGGGTATCCTGAAGCTTTCTTT
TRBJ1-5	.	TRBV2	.	CASRHRDGNQPQHF	TGTGCCAGCAGACACAGGGACGGCAATCAGCCCCAGCATTTT
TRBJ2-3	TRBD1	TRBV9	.	CASSANRGPDTQYF	TGTGCCAGCAGCGCGAACAGGGGCCCTGATACGCAGTATTTT
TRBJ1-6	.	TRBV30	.	CAWRENSPLHF	TGTGCCTGGAGGGAAAATTCACCCCTCCACTTT
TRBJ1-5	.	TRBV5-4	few	CASSTGVNQPQHF	TGTGCCAGCAGTACCGGGGTCAATCAGCCCCAGCATTTT
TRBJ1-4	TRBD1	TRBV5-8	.	CASSFSGQSNEKLFF	TGTGCCAGCAGCTTCTCGGGACAGTCTAATGAAAAACTGTTTTTT
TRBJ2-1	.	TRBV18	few	CASSPTGAGGMFF	TGTGCCAGCTCACCTACAGGGGCGGGAGGAATGTTCTTC
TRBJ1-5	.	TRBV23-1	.	CASSQGWADSNQPQHF	TGCGCCAGCAGTCAAGGTTGGGCCGATAGCAATCAGCCCCAGCATTTT
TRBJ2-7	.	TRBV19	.	CASSMSGSRTHEQYF	TGTGCCAGTAGTATGAGCGGCAGCCGTACCCACGAGCAGTACTTC
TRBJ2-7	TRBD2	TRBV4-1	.	CASSHLGEGYEQYF	TGCGCCAGCAGCCATCTAGGGGAGGGCTACGAGCAGTACTTC
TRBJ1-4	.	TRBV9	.	CASSVSGPEKLFF	TGTGCCAGCAGCGTAAGTGGCCCCGAAAAACTGTTTTTT
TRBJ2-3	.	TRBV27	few	CASSRWVTVADTQYF	TGTGCCAGCAGTCGATGGGTGACCGTCGCAGATACGCAGTATTTT
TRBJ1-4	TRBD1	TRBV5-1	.	CASSPFGTGKEKLFF	TGCGCCAGCAGCCCGTTTGGGACAGGGAAAGAAAAACTGTTTTTT
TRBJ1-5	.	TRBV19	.	CASNSPGRWSNQPQHF	TGTGCCAGTAATAGTCCCGGGCGATGGAGCAATCAGCCCCAGCATTTT
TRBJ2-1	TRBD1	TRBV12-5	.	CASGLPGQHNEQFF	TGTGCTAGTGGTCTACCGGGACAGCACAATGAGCAGTTCTTC
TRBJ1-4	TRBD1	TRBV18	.	CASSHGQGTANEKLFF	TGTGCCAGCTCACACGGACAGGGGACGGCTAATGAAAAACTGTTTTTT
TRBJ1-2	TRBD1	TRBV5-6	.	CASSSGQGDYGYTF	TGTGCCAGCAGCTCTGGACAGGGCGACTATGGCTACACCTTC
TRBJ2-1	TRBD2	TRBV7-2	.	CASSRTAGSYNEQFF	TGTGCCAGCAGCCGCACAGCGGGGTCCTACAATGAGCAGTTCTTC
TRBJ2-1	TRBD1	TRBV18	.	CASSAAGTGGARLFF	TGTGCCAGCTCAGCCGCCGGGACAGGGGGCGCGAGGTTGTTCTTC
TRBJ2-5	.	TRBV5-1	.	CASSLKGTQETQYF	TGCGCCAGCAGCTTGAAGGGGACACAAGAGACCCAGTACTTC
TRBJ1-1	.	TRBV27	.	CATLGSGNTEAFF	TGTGCCACCTTGGGGTCCGGAAACACTGAAGCTTTCTTT
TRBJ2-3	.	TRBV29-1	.	CSVAPGEPMTQYF	TGCAGCGTCGCACCGGGAGAACCCATGACGCAGTATTTT
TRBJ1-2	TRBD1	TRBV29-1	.	CSAPSTDRGLFYGYTF	TGCAGCGCCCCCTCCACCGACAGGGGGTTATTCTATGGCTACACCTTC
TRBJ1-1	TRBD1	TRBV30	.	CAWSPGGMNTEAFF	TGTGCCTGGAGCCCAGGGGGAATGAACACTGAAGCTTTCTTT
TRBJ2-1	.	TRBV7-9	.	CASSNRGFEQFF	TGTGCCAGCAGTAATCGGGGGTTTGAGCAGTTCTTC
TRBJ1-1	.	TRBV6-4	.	CASRLTRGTEAFF	TGTGCCAGCAGGCTTACCAGGGGCACTGAAGCTTTCTTT
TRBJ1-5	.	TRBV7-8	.	CASSLGTYNQPQHF	TGTGCCAGCAGCTTAGGGACCTACAATCAGCCCCAGCATTTT
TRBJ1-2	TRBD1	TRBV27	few	CASRLIAPQDRLSTYGYTF	TGTGCCAGCAGACTAATAGCACCCCAGGACAGGTTATCGACCTATGGCTACACCTTC
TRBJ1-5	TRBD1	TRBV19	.	CASTRDRVLGSNQPQHF	TGTGCCAGTACTCGAGACAGGGTTTTAGGTAGCAATCAGCCCCAGCATTTT
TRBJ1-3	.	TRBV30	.	CAWDSLSGNTIYF	TGTGCCTGGGACAGCCTCTCTGGAAACACCATATATTTT
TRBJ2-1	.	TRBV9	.	CASSANQLRGVNEQFF	TGTGCCAGCAGCGCCAACCAACTCAGGGGGGTAAATGAGCAGTTCTTC
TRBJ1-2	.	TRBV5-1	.	CASSLERGSNDTF	TGCGCCAGCAGCTTGGAAAGAGGGTCGAACGACACCTTC
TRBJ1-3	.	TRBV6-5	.	CASSPGISGNTIYF	TGTGCCAGCAGCCCCGGGATTTCTGGAAACACCATATATTTT
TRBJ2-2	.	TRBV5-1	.	CASSPVRSNTGELFF	TGCGCCAGCAGCCCCGTGAGATCGAACACCGGGGAGCTGTTTTTT
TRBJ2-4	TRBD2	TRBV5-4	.	CASSSTSGGALNIQYF	TGTGCCAGCAGCTCCACTAGCGGGGGGGCCTTGAACATTCAGTACTTC
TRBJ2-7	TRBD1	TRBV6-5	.	CASSYQGTGGGEQYF	TGTGCCAGCAGTTACCAAGGGACAGGGGGAGGCGAGCAGTACTTC
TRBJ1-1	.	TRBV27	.	CASSLAPRGTEAFF	TGTGCCAGCAGTTTAGCCCCTCGGGGCACTGAAGCTTTCTTT
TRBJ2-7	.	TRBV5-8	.	CASSLPQGGPVYEQYF	TGTGCCAGCAGCTTGCCCCAAGGGGGTCCAGTCTACGAGCAGTACTTC